The next 30 T cell receptor beta chains were all read from a single sample in a study of radiotherapy plus CTLA-4 blockade in lung cancer. Clones were sequenced by immunoSEQ multiplex PCR, and TCRdb holds only the in-frame ones, with some missing. The data hold around 130,000 clones, with approximately 90% observed a single time. The specimen comprised peripheral blood, sampled from a patient treated with radiotherapy plus ipilimumab. The receptors come from a human donor with non-small cell lung cancer that progressed on radiotherapy plus ipilimumab.

The chain links TRBV23-1 to TRBJ2-1, with 7 bases lining up with TRBD1. TRBV23-1 is annotated as an ORF whose role is uncertain. CDR3 length equals 15 residues. V dropped 9 bases and J dropped 10; count of bases not matched to a gene: 18. Here the CDR3 reads CARERKGASGNEQFF. In DNA, the CDR3 is TGCGCCAGGGAGCGGAAGGGGGCCTCTGGCAACGAGCAGTTCTTC.

The chain recombines TRBV5-1 with TRBJ2-7; 9 bases match TRBD2. V dropped 1 base and J dropped 2; count of bases not matched to a gene: 4. CDR1 and CDR2 (germline): SGHRS, YFSETQ. The CDR3 runs 15 residues. The CDR3 DNA sequence: TGCGCCAGCAGCTTGCCAGCGGGAGGTACCTACGAGCAGTACTTC. It is translated as CASSLPAGGTYEQYF.

This clone was seen a handful of times. The junction departs from germline at one end; a sequencing error may be responsible. Distinct nucleotide sequences in the sample also encode this CDR3. The genes are TRBV5-1 and TRBJ1-2; D unresolved. Germline V gene lookup returns CDR1 SGHRS and CDR2 YFSETQ. There are 15 residues in the CDR3. For the CDR3, the DNA is TGCGCGAGCAGCTTGAAAAGAGGCCTGCTCTATGGCTACACCTTC. This codes for CASSLKRGLLYGYTF.

V gene TRBV6-5 combines with J gene TRBJ1-2, with 7 bases lining up with TRBD1. This CDR3 has 14 amino acids. CDR1 is MNHEY and CDR2 is SVGAGI in the germline V gene. V shed 6 bases and J 4 bases; nucleotides not matched to a gene: 8. The CDR3 coding sequence is TGTGCCAGCAGCCCCCGGACAGGCCCCTATGGCTACACCTTC. It codes for CASSPRTGPYGYTF.

V gene TRBV7-2 combines with J gene TRBJ2-1; D is perhaps TRBD2 (6 bases). V lost 5 bases and J 2 bases, leaving 16 bases between the germline ends. Germline V gives CDR1 SGHTA, CDR2 FQGNSA. This CDR3 spans 16 amino acids. CDR3 DNA: TGTGCCAGCAGCCCTATTGGGGGGAGCGCCTACAATGAGCAGTTCTTC. Amino acids: CASSPIGGSAYNEQFF.

J is TRBJ1-1 and V is TRBV5-1; unclear D gene. Trimming shortened V by 4 bases and J by 0 bases, and 13 bases separated the two germline ends. The germline gives CDR1 SGHRS, CDR2 YFSETQ. The CDR3 sequence is 15 residues long. The CDR3 sequence: CASSPTARLNTEAFF. CDR3 DNA: TGCGCCAGCAGCCCTACGGCCAGGCTGAACACTGAAGCTTTCTTT.

The rearrangement joins TRBV2 to TRBJ2-6; a weak D match, TRBD2 (6 bases). This CDR3 has 17 residues. The V end lost 8 bases, the J end lost 1 base, and 18 bases lay between the germline ends. Germline V CDR1 and CDR2: SNHLY, FYNNEI. The CDR3 here is CASRRVAELSGANVLTF. The CDR3, as DNA: TGTGCCAGCCGTCGTGTAGCGGAACTTTCTGGGGCCAACGTCCTGACTTTC.

V is TRBV18 and J is TRBJ2-2, with TRBD2 matching over 15 bases. The length of the CDR3 is 16 residues. Per the germline V gene, CDR1 is KGHSH and CDR2 is LQKENI. J was trimmed by 5 bases and V by 3 bases; bases with no gene match: 1. CDR3 loop: CASSPGLAGGTGELFF. The CDR3 region has the DNA TGTGCCAGCTCACCGGGACTAGCGGGAGGAACCGGGGAGCTGTTTTTT.

The chain combines TRBV7-2 with TRBJ2-3; maybe TRBD2 (6 bases). The ends were cut back, 3 bases at V and 3 bases at J, with 13 bases in the middle. CDR1 and CDR2 from the germline V gene are SGHTA and FQGNSA. The CDR3 covers 15 residues. CDR3 protein: CASSLTTRATDTQYF. The CDR3 coding sequence is TGTGCCAGCAGCTTGACGACTAGGGCGACAGATACGCAGTATTTT. Looking up the rest from reference TRBV7-2 and TRBJ2-3 gives the full variable domain: GAGVSQSPSNKVTEKGKDVELRCDPISGHTALYWYRQSLGQGLEFLIYFQGNSAPDKSGLPSDRFSAERTGGSVSTLTIQRTQQEDSAVYLCASSLTTRATDTQYFGPGTRLTVL.

The DNA for the CDR3 is TGTGCCAGCAGTGTAAGGGATATCTACGAGCAGTACTTC. It codes for CASSVRDIYEQYF. V and J are TRBV6-5 and TRBJ2-7; unclear D gene. Germline V gene data show CDR1 as MNHEY and CDR2 as SVGAGI. The V and J ends lost 5 bases and 3 bases respectively, with 11 bases between them. CDR3 size: 13 residues.

The J gene is TRBJ2-7, the V gene TRBV27; 9 bases agree with TRBD2. Germline V CDR1 and CDR2: MNHEY, SMNVEV (reference sequence). The CDR3 is 15 amino acids. With V trimmed by 7 bases and J by 12 bases, 19 bases remained unmatched. This CDR3 is CASKRQREAMGRLYF. In DNA, the CDR3 is TGTGCCAGCAAACGTCAGCGGGAGGCGATGGGAAGGCTGTACTTC.

The rearrangement links TRBV5-8 to TRBJ2-7; D might be TRBD2 (5 bases). Germline lookup yields CDR1 SGHTS and CDR2 YDEGEE. The V and J ends lost 8 bases and 2 bases respectively, with 11 bases between them. This CDR3 is 12 amino acids long. DNA of the CDR3: TGTGCCAGTCCTCCGGGGACCTACGAGCAGTACTTC. Amino acids: CASPPGTYEQYF. Full variable domain (remainder filled in from reference TRBV5-8 and TRBJ2-7): EAGVTQSPTHLIKTRGQQATLRCSPISGHTSVYWYQQALGLGLQFLLWYDEGEERNRGNFPPRFSGRQFPNYSSELNVNALELEDSALYLCASPPGTYEQYFGPGTRLTVT.

The V call is TRBV4-2, the J call TRBJ2-2; 11 bases are a match to TRBD2. After removal of 0 bases from V and 0 bases from J, the junction contained 0 bases not matched to a gene. The CDR3 contains 17 residues. Germline-derived CDR1 and CDR2 are LGHNA and YNFKEQ. The CDR3 reads CASSQETSGTNTGELFF. CDR3 in DNA: TGTGCCAGCAGCCAAGAGACTAGCGGGACGAACACCGGGGAGCTGTTTTTT.

The rearrangement uses TRBV5-1 and TRBJ1-1; D remains ambiguous. CDR1 is SGHRS, CDR2 YFSETQ, per germline. The CDR3 contains 15 residues. Trimming stripped 0 bases from V and 0 bases from J, with 9 bases between. Here the CDR3 reads CASSLGFSMNTEAFF. The CDR3 DNA reads TGCGCCAGCAGCTTGGGGTTCTCCATGAACACTGAAGCTTTCTTT.

J is TRBJ2-1 and V is TRBV5-1; 13 positions agree with TRBD2. J gave up 9 bases and V 4 bases, and 10 bases lay outside the gene matches. Germline values: CDR1 SGHRS, CDR2 YFSETQ. There are 16 residues in the CDR3. CDR3 sequence (DNA): TGCGCCAGCAGCCTGGGGACTAGCGGGGCACGAGGTGAGCAGTTCTTC. It codes for CASSLGTSGARGEQFF.

This sequence joins TRBV5-1 and TRBJ1-3, with 7 bases identical to TRBD1. There are 15 residues in the CDR3. CDR1 SGHRS and CDR2 YFSETQ come from the germline V gene. The J segment lost 0 bases and the V segment lost 3 bases, leaving 3 bases of the junction unmatched. CDR3 nucleotides: TGCGCCAGCAGCTCCGGACAGGCCTCTGGAAACACCATATATTTT. Translated: CASSSGQASGNTIYF.

The rearrangement joins TRBV11-2 to TRBJ2-7; possibly TRBD2 for D (6 bases). The CDR3 is 14 amino acids. Germline assignment: CDR1 SGHAT and CDR2 FQNNGV. The V end was cut by 2 bases, the J end by 3 bases, with 11 bases between. The CDR3 DNA reads TGTGCCAGCAGCTTAATAGCGGAGATCTACGAGCAGTACTTC. Encoded protein: CASSLIAEIYEQYF.

This clone was counted a few times. J is TRBJ2-5 and V is TRBV6-5; no reliable D call. Trimming left V 3 bases short and J 3 bases short, with 2 bases between. CDR3 size: 11 residues. CDR1 is MNHEY, CDR2 SVGAGI, per germline. The CDR3 DNA reads TGTGCCAGCAGTTATAAAGAGACCCAGTACTTC. Translation gives CASSYKETQYF.

This chain links TRBV29-1 with TRBJ1-1; D is possibly TRBD1 (5 bases). Germline-derived CDR1 and CDR2 are SQVTM and ANQGSEA. CDR3 size: 14 residues. V gave up 7 bases and J gave up 0 bases, with 15 bases separating them. The CDR3 loop is CSAHQGTVNTEAFF. The CDR3 DNA sequence: TGCAGCGCGCATCAAGGGACGGTGAACACTGAAGCTTTCTTT.

As DNA, the CDR3 is TGTGCCAGCAGACCTCAGGGGGAGGGCTATGGCTACACCTTC. Translating gives CASRPQGEGYGYTF. This sequence joins TRBV5-4 and TRBJ1-2; 7 nucleotides match TRBD1. With V trimmed by 5 bases and J by 4 bases, 8 bases remained unmatched. Germline CDR1 reads SGHNT; CDR2 reads YYREEE (reference sequence). There are 14 residues in the CDR3.

The chain has TRBV10-3 and TRBJ2-3; 7 positions match TRBD1. The CDR3 length is 13 residues. The germline CDR1 and CDR2 sequences are ENHRY and SYGVKD. J lost 2 bases, V lost 10 bases, and 6 bases had no gene match. In DNA, the CDR3 is TGTGCCACCGGGGACAGCTCCACAGATACGCAGTATTTT. Amino acid sequence: CATGDSSTDTQYF.

In this sample, this clone turned up once. The chain joins TRBV7-9 to TRBJ2-1, with TRBD2 matching 11 bases. The CDR3 covers 18 residues. Germline CDR1 SEHNR, CDR2 FQNEAQ (reference sequence). Trimming at V came to 2 bases and at J to 7 bases, leaving 13 bases not matched to a gene. The CDR3 bases are TGTGCCAGCAGCTTACCATATCGGCTAGCGGGAGGCAGGAATGAGCAGTTCTTC. It encodes CASSLPYRLAGGRNEQFF.

The chain uses TRBV18 and TRBJ2-3, with TRBD1 identical over 7 bases. Germline V gene sequence: CDR1 KGHSH, CDR2 LQKENI. J gave up 2 bases and V 6 bases, and 14 bases lay outside the gene matches. The length of the CDR3 is 17 residues. In nucleotides, the CDR3 is TGTGCCAGCTCCGGGCGCCTACGGGACAGATCCACAGATACGCAGTATTTT. Translating gives CASSGRLRDRSTDTQYF. Full variable domain (rest looked up from reference TRBV18 and TRBJ2-3): NAGVMQNPRHLVRRRGQEARLRCSPMKGHSHVYWYRQLPEEGLKFMVYLQKENIIDESGMPKERFSAEFPKEGPSILRIQQVVRGDSAAYFCASSGRLRDRSTDTQYFGPGTRLTVL.

Relative to its sample, this clone is medium-sized. This rearrangement joins TRBV5-4 to TRBJ2-7, with 10 bases fitting TRBD1. The CDR3 runs to 15 residues. The trim removed 2 bases at V and 2 bases at J, leaving 4 bases unmatched. Germline V CDR1 and CDR2: SGHNT, YYREEE (reference sequence). Written as DNA, the CDR3 is TGTGCCAGCAGCTTCCCGGACAGGGGGACCTACGAGCAGTACTTC. Encoded protein: CASSFPDRGTYEQYF.

The V gene is TRBV29-1, the J gene TRBJ2-5; 9 bases map to TRBD1. The CDR3 covers 13 residues. J lost 2 bases, V lost 3 bases, and 1 base had no gene match. Germline values: CDR1 SQVTM, CDR2 ANQGSEA. The CDR3 nucleotides are TGCAGCGTTGATGGGACAGGGCAAGAGACCCAGTACTTC. The encoded protein is CSVDGTGQETQYF.

This rearrangement joins TRBV7-9 to TRBJ2-2; D ambiguous. With 1 base removed from V and 0 bases from J, the gap between germline ends came to 6 bases. The CDR3 loop spans 15 amino acids. The germline CDR1 and CDR2 sequences are SEHNR and FQNEAQ (reference sequence). CDR3 DNA: TGTGCCAGCAGCTTAGACATTACGAACACCGGGGAGCTGTTTTTT. Encoded protein: CASSLDITNTGELFF.

The chain links TRBV9 to TRBJ2-3; the D gene is possibly TRBD2 (6 bases). This CDR3 has 11 amino acids. Trimming stripped 2 bases from V and 12 bases from J, with 10 bases between. The V gene's germline CDR1 is SGDLS and CDR2 YYNGEE. The CDR3 here is CASSVGDSQYF. CDR3 in DNA: TGTGCCAGCAGCGTGGGGGACTCTCAGTATTTT.

The rearrangement uses TRBV30 and TRBJ2-3; D perhaps matches TRBD2 (6 bases). Trimming removed 2 bases at V and 2 bases at J, with 8 bases between. The CDR3 extends over 13 amino acids. Germline CDR1 and CDR2: GTSNPN and SVGIG (reference sequence). The DNA of the CDR3 is TGTGCCTGGAGTCGCGGGGACACAGATACGCAGTATTTT. This encodes CAWSRGDTDTQYF.

The V and J genes are TRBV20-1 and TRBJ1-2, with D hard to call. V shed 1 base and J shed 4 bases, with 4 bases lying between them. Germline CDR1 DFQATT, CDR2 SNEGSKA (reference sequence). The CDR3 is made up of 11 amino acids. CDR3 bases: TGCAGTGCTAGAGTCCTCTATGGCTACACCTTC. It specifies CSARVLYGYTF.

The V gene is TRBV5-4, the J gene TRBJ2-7; 7 nucleotides match TRBD2. J gave up 9 bases and V 0 bases, and 9 bases lay outside the gene matches. From germline, CDR1 is SGHNT and CDR2 YYREEE (reference sequence). CDR3 length: 14 amino acids. CDR3 amino acids: CASSLGLAESPQYF. In DNA form, the CDR3 reads TGTGCCAGCAGCTTGGGGCTAGCGGAGTCCCCGCAGTACTTC.